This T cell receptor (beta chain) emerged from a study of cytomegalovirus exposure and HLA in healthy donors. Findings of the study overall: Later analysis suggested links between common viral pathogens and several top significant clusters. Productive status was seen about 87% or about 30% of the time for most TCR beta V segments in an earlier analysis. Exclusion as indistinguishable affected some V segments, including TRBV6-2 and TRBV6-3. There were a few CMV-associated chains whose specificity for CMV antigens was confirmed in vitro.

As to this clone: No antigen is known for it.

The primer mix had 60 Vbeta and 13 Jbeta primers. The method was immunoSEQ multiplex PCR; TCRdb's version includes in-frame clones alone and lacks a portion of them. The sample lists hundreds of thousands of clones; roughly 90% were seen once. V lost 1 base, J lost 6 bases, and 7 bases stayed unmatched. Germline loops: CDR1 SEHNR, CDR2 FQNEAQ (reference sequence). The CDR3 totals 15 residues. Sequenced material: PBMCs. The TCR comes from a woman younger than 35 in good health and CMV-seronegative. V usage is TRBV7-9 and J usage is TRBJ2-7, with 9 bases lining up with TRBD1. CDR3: CASSLGTGASGEQYF. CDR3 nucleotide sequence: TGTGCCAGCAGCTTAGGGACAGGGGCCTCCGGCGAGCAGTACTTC.